A single T cell receptor beta chain is shown here with its context. Its specificity is unknown. Profiling relied on immunoSEQ multiplex PCR, and the TCRdb table lists in-frame clones only, not all of them. Seen here are about 23,000 clones, around 88% observed once, and the top ten hold 0.75% to 0.95%. This specimen belongs to a study of naive CD8 T cells in extremely preterm neonates. Extremely preterm deliveries at roughly 22-28 weeks of gestation provided the preterm samples. Sorted cells: live naive CD8+ T cells, CD45RA+CCR7+, Annexin V-negative. About 18,000 to 100,000 naive CD8+ T cells were sorted per sample. Overall study findings and caveats: Compared with all age groups, preterm neonates showed less repertoire richness. Compared with older groups, preterm CDR3s were shorter, with fewer N additions and less trimming. Shared CDR3 nucleotide sequences: preterm around 3%, term approximately 0.37%, children 0.03% to 0.035%, adults roughly 0.0095%.

V was pared by 5 bases and J by 2 bases, with 0 bases of the junction left unmatched. There are 13 residues in the CDR3. Germline CDR1 reads SGHDT; CDR2 reads YYEEEE. The sample comprised naive CD8+ T cells from cord blood. This chain links TRBV5-6 with TRBJ2-7; 11 positions match TRBD2. This receptor was obtained from a boy who was born preterm. CDR3 in DNA: TGTGCCAGCAGGACTAGCGGGGCCTACGAGCAGTACTTC. It encodes CASRTSGAYEQYF.